The 30 T cell receptor beta chains below come from one sample, sequenced in a study of OX40 agonist ivuxolimab in advanced cancers. Profiled with immunoSEQ multiplex PCR; TCRdb holds only in-frame clones, not every one. The sample contains roughly 60,000 clones, 70% to 90% of which appear only once. The input for sequencing was CD4+ or CD8+ T cells sorted from blood, taken in a trial of the OX40 agonist ivuxolimab. The receptor set was obtained from an adult with an advanced solid tumor such as melanoma, head and neck, liver or kidney cancer.

This clone appeared a few times. The chain combines TRBV5-1 with TRBJ1-3; the D gene is possibly TRBD1 (5 bases). Germline V gene data show CDR1 as SGHRS and CDR2 as YFSETQ. Trimming took 4 bases from V and 8 from J, leaving 16 bases between them. This CDR3 has 14 amino acids. The CDR3 sequence: CASSGGTLGDTIYF. DNA of the CDR3: TGCGCCAGCAGCGGAGGGACCCTGGGTGACACCATATATTTT.

This clone was found a few times. This chain links TRBV19 with TRBJ2-2; D unresolved. The germline V gene encodes CDR1 LNHDA and CDR2 SQIVND (reference sequence). The CDR3 is 14 amino acids. V shed 5 bases and J shed 5 bases, with 12 bases lying between them. The CDR3 coding sequence is TGTGCCAGTAGTTTAGGGCCAGAGACCGGGGAGCTGTTTTTT. Protein product: CASSLGPETGELFF.

This chain links TRBV7-9 with TRBJ1-4; maybe TRBD1 (5 bases). This CDR3 region has 16 residues. Trimming took 2 bases from V and 0 from J, leaving 10 bases between them. Germline CDR1 reads SEHNR; CDR2 reads FQNEAQ (reference sequence). CDR3: CASSLNQGATNEKLFF. In DNA form, the CDR3 reads TGTGCCAGCAGCTTAAATCAGGGCGCAACTAATGAAAAACTGTTTTTT.

The rearrangement uses TRBV7-9 and TRBJ2-1, with no clear D. The CDR3 length is 12 residues. V shed 11 bases and J shed 2 bases, with 10 bases lying between them. CDR1 SEHNR and CDR2 FQNEAQ come from the germline V gene (reference sequence). The CDR3 coding sequence is TGTGCCGGCGAGCAGGCCTACAATGAGCAGTTCTTC. Amino acid sequence: CAGEQAYNEQFF.

The chain employs TRBV5-4 and TRBJ1-2; 8 positions agree with TRBD1. Germline trimming cut 5 bases from V and 3 bases from J; bases unmatched to any gene: 3. The CDR3 runs to 13 residues. CDR1 is SGHNT and CDR2 is YYREEE in the germline V gene (reference sequence). The chain's CDR3 is CASRTGVDYGYTF. CDR3 in DNA: TGTGCCAGCAGGACAGGGGTTGACTATGGCTACACCTTC. The complete variable domain, with remaining parts taken from reference TRBV5-4 and TRBJ1-2, reads ETGVTQSPTHLIKTRGQQVTLRCSSQSGHNTVSWYQQALGQGPQFIFQYYREEENGRGNFPPRFSGLQFPNYSSELNVNALELDDSALYLCASRTGVDYGYTFGSGTRLTVV.

The J gene is TRBJ2-5, the V gene TRBV11-3; D perhaps matches TRBD2 (6 bases). CDR3 size: 15 residues. CDR1 is SGHNT and CDR2 is YENEEA in the germline V gene. Deletions cut 5 bases from V and 1 base from J, with 14 bases between. CDR3 amino acids: CASSAPGLFQETQYF. The CDR3 DNA reads TGTGCCAGCAGCGCTCCGGGACTTTTCCAAGAGACCCAGTACTTC.

The chain joins TRBV28 to TRBJ1-4, with 7 bases matching TRBD1. V was pared by 5 bases and J by 2 bases, with 8 bases of the junction left unmatched. CDR3 size: 16 residues. From germline, CDR1 is MDHEN and CDR2 SYDVKM. This CDR3 reads CASSRVEGATNEKLFF. CDR3 bases: TGTGCCAGCAGTCGCGTCGAGGGGGCCACTAATGAAAAACTGTTTTTT.

This clone was found once. The V call is TRBV11-2, the J call TRBJ2-4; D is possibly TRBD2 (7 bases). V lost 4 bases and J lost 9, with 13 bases in between. Germline-derived CDR1 and CDR2 are SGHAT and FQNNGV. CDR3 length equals 13 residues. In DNA form, the CDR3 reads TGTGCCAGCAGCTCCCGGGGGGCCGGCATTCAGTACTTC. This codes for CASSSRGAGIQYF.

This clone has just one count. The CDR3 here is CASSARDSVNEQFF. CDR3 nucleotide sequence: TGTGCCAGCAGTGCCCGGGACAGCGTCAATGAGCAGTTCTTC. This chain links TRBV6-1 with TRBJ2-1; 7 nucleotides match TRBD1. Germline values: CDR1 MNHNS, CDR2 SASEGT. V was clipped by 4 bases and J by 6 bases; unmatched bases: 6. The CDR3 is 14 residues long.

This chain joins TRBV7-2 and TRBJ2-6, with a weak D call TRBD2 (5 bases). V was pared by 1 base and J by 3 bases, with 10 bases between. The CDR3 loop spans 16 amino acids. The germline CDR1 and CDR2 sequences are SGHTA and FQGNSA. CDR3 in DNA: TGTGCCAGCAGCTTAGGGTCGAGGGTTGGGGCCAACGTCCTGACTTTC. Its protein product is CASSLGSRVGANVLTF.

The V call is TRBV28, the J call TRBJ2-1; TRBD2 aligns across 12 bases. This CDR3 is built from 17 residues. The junction had 8 bases not matched to a gene; V was cut back by 3 bases and J by 5 bases. Germline assignment: CDR1 MDHEN and CDR2 SYDVKM. In DNA, the CDR3 is TGTGCCAGCAGTTTCCACTTGAGACTAGCGGGAGACAATGAGCAGTTCTTC. Encoded protein: CASSFHLRLAGDNEQFF.

In DNA, the CDR3 is TGCGCCAGCAGCCAAGAATCCCCTGTCTACAATGAGCAGTTCTTC. It is translated as CASSQESPVYNEQFF. V gene TRBV4-1 combines with J gene TRBJ2-1; D unclear. The CDR3 totals 15 residues. Per germline, CDR1 MGHRA and CDR2 YSYEKL. Between the trimmed V and J ends, which lost 0 bases and 3 bases, there was a span of 9 bases.

This chain connects TRBV6-5 to TRBJ2-7; a weak D match, TRBD1 (6 bases). The CDR3 length is 15 residues. Germline CDR1 and CDR2: MNHEY and SVGAGI. Trimming shortened V by 4 bases and J by 5 bases, and 18 bases separated the two germline ends. In nucleotides, the CDR3 is TGTGCCAGCAGTTCTCGATACAGGGAAGGGGACGAGCAGTACTTC. Amino acids: CASSSRYREGDEQYF.

The count of this clone is one. This CDR3 is CSAPRNGELFF. In DNA form, the CDR3 reads TGCAGTGCTCCCCGTAACGGGGAGCTGTTTTTT. The J gene is TRBJ2-2, the V gene TRBV20-1; no clear D. The CDR3 is 11 amino acids. V was shortened by 5 bases and J by 7 bases, with 8 bases between the two germline ends. Germline V CDR1 and CDR2: DFQATT, SNEGSKA (reference sequence).

This clone came up once. J is TRBJ2-3 and V is TRBV2; weak D call: TRBD1 (5 bases). Deletions cut 4 bases from V and 6 bases from J, with 14 bases between. The CDR3 consists of 14 residues. Germline assignment: CDR1 SNHLY and CDR2 FYNNEI. Here the CDR3 reads CASSAGQGWDTQYF. The CDR3 nucleotides read TGTGCCAGCAGTGCTGGGCAGGGTTGGGATACGCAGTATTTT.

The V and J genes are TRBV28 and TRBJ1-2, with D perhaps matching TRBD1 (5 bases). Germline V lookup: CDR1 MDHEN, CDR2 SYDVKM. Trimming stripped 5 bases from V and 8 bases from J, with 12 bases between. The CDR3 loop spans 12 amino acids. DNA for the CDR3: TGTGCCAGCAGTCCCGGGACTTGGGGCTACACCTTC. Translated: CASSPGTWGYTF.

J is TRBJ2-7 and V is TRBV10-1; D gene uncertain. There are 13 residues in the CDR3. Trimming stripped 3 bases from V and 9 bases from J, with 15 bases between. CDR1 is WNHNN, CDR2 SYGVQD, per germline (reference sequence). CDR3 loop: CASSEDTRSGQYF. The CDR3 nucleotides are TGCGCCAGCAGTGAAGACACGAGGTCTGGGCAGTACTTC.

The rearrangement links TRBV6-6 to TRBJ2-2; TRBD1 matches at 7 bases. The CDR3 has 15 amino acids. The trim removed 0 bases at V and 5 bases at J, leaving 3 bases unmatched. Germline V gene sequence: CDR1 MNHNY, CDR2 SVGAGI (reference sequence). The CDR3 spells CASSYSKQGTGELFF. In DNA, the CDR3 is TGTGCCAGCAGTTACTCGAAACAGGGGACCGGGGAGCTGTTTTTT.

This clone was observed a handful of times. The chain uses TRBV19 and TRBJ1-4, with D hard to call. Per germline, CDR1 LNHDA and CDR2 SQIVND (reference sequence). V was cut by 5 bases and J by 1 base, with 5 bases left in between. This CDR3 spans 13 amino acids. The CDR3 sequence is CASSDGTNEKLFF. CDR3 coding DNA: TGTGCCAGTAGTGATGGAACTAATGAAAAACTGTTTTTT. The variable domain in full, completed from reference TRBV19 and TRBJ1-4, reads DGGITQSPKYLFRKEGQNVTLSCEQNLNHDAMYWYRQDPGQGLRLIYYSQIVNDFQKGDIAEGYSVSREKKESFPLTVTSAQKNPTAFYLCASSDGTNEKLFFGSGTQLSVL.

This sequence joins TRBV7-2 and TRBJ2-7, with D unclear. Trimming removed 3 bases at V and 2 bases at J, with 17 bases between. The CDR3 runs 16 residues. The germline V gene encodes CDR1 SGHTA and CDR2 FQGNSA. In nucleotides, the CDR3 is TGTGCCAGCAGCTTGGGAACGGACGCCCGGACCTACGAGCAGTACTTC. This gives the protein CASSLGTDARTYEQYF.

The chain has TRBV7-9 and TRBJ1-3; D remains ambiguous. CDR1 is SEHNR, CDR2 FQNEAQ, per germline (reference sequence). This CDR3 has 12 amino acids. Trimming cost V 1 base and J 9 bases, with 7 bases left between them. Here the CDR3 DNA reads TGTGCCAGCAGCTTAGAGGCAGGCACCATATATTTT. The encoded protein is CASSLEAGTIYF. The entire variable domain, with the rest obtained from reference TRBV7-9 and TRBJ1-3, is as follows: DTGVSQNPRHKITKRGQNVTFRCDPISEHNRLYWYRQTLGQGPEFLTYFQNEAQLEKSRLLSDRFSAERPKGSFSTLEIQRTEQGDSAMYLCASSLEAGTIYFGEGSWLTVV.

V usage is TRBV6-1 and J usage is TRBJ2-7, with 9 bases aligning to TRBD2. Germline CDR1 MNHNS, CDR2 SASEGT. The CDR3 loop spans 14 amino acids. Trimming cost V 5 bases and J 2 bases; bases outside gene matches: 4. The CDR3 sequence: CASSKREVAYEQYF. CDR3 bases: TGTGCCAGCAGTAAGCGGGAGGTCGCCTACGAGCAGTACTTC.

V usage is TRBV30 and J usage is TRBJ2-7; 14 bases agree with TRBD2. Germline-derived CDR1 and CDR2 are GTSNPN and SVGIG (reference sequence). V trimming: 2 bases; J trimming: 9 bases; junction bases outside the gene matches: 6. This CDR3 is 14 amino acids long. CDR3 protein: CAWSRLAGGLVQYF. The DNA for the CDR3 is TGTGCCTGGAGTAGACTAGCGGGAGGGCTAGTGCAGTACTTC.

This clone was observed a handful of times. The V and J genes are TRBV5-6 and TRBJ2-7; D may correspond to TRBD1 or TRBD2 (5 bases each). CDR3 length: 14 amino acids. Per germline, CDR1 SGHDT and CDR2 YYEEEE. V was clipped by 7 bases and J by 2 bases, with 16 bases between them. The CDR3 loop reads CASLMRGETYEQYF. The CDR3 DNA is TGTGCCAGCTTAATGAGGGGAGAAACCTACGAGCAGTACTTC. Full variable domain (missing parts from reference TRBV5-6 and TRBJ2-7): DAGVTQSPTHLIKTRGQQVTLRCSPKSGHDTVSWYQQALGQGPQFIFQYYEEEERQRGNFPDRFSGHQFPNYSSELNVNALLLGDSALYLCASLMRGETYEQYFGPGTRLTVT.

V and J are TRBV7-9 and TRBJ2-4; D remains ambiguous. V lost 5 bases, J lost 9 bases, and 20 bases lay in between. This CDR3 has 15 residues. Germline assignment: CDR1 SEHNR and CDR2 FQNEAQ (reference sequence). The CDR3: CASSLTAGRRIIQYF. The CDR3 nucleotides read TGTGCCAGCAGCCTGACCGCAGGACGTAGGATCATTCAGTACTTC.

This sequence joins TRBV7-9 and TRBJ1-5; 9 bases fit TRBD1. With 1 base clipped from V and 0 bases from J, the junction kept 4 bases outside the gene matches. The CDR3 has 17 residues. Germline CDR1 and CDR2: SEHNR and FQNEAQ (reference sequence). CDR3 region: CASSLGGTGTSNQPQHF. The CDR3 DNA is TGTGCCAGCAGCTTAGGGGGGACAGGGACTAGCAATCAGCCCCAGCATTTT.

CDR3 loop: CASSQGQVYRDYEQYF. CDR3 DNA: TGTGCCAGCAGCCAAGGACAGGTCTACAGAGACTACGAGCAGTACTTC. This chain connects TRBV4-2 to TRBJ2-7, with a possible D match to TRBD1 (6 bases). This CDR3 region has 16 residues. V was pared by 1 base and J by 3 bases, with 16 bases between. Germline CDR1 is LGHNA and CDR2 is YNFKEQ.

The chain is built from TRBV11-2 and TRBJ2-3; D is uncertain. V gave up 5 bases and J gave up 0 bases, with 12 bases separating them. The germline CDR1 and CDR2 sequences are SGHAT and FQNNGV. This CDR3 comprises 15 residues. Here the CDR3 DNA reads TGTGCCAGCAGCCGTACAATAACTAGCACAGATACGCAGTATTTT. Amino acid sequence: CASSRTITSTDTQYF.

The V gene is TRBV14, the J gene TRBJ2-7; D is possibly TRBD2 (5 bases). CDR1 is SGHDN, CDR2 FVKESK, per germline. The CDR3 is 15 residues long. V shed 2 bases and J shed 4 bases, with 15 bases lying between them. This chain's CDR3 is CASSQLGAPSYEQYF. CDR3 sequence (DNA): TGTGCCAGCAGCCAACTGGGAGCCCCCAGTTACGAGCAGTACTTC. The full variable domain, completed using reference TRBV14 and TRBJ2-7, is EAGVTQFPSHSVIEKGQTVTLRCDPISGHDNLYWYRRVMGKEIKFLLHFVKESKQDESGMPNNRFLAERTGGTYSTLKVQPAELEDSGVYFCASSQLGAPSYEQYFGPGTRLTVT.

The rearrangement links TRBV2 to TRBJ2-7; TRBD2 matches 13 bases. CDR3 size: 15 residues. The J segment lost 6 bases and the V segment lost 6 bases, leaving 8 bases of the junction unmatched. Per germline, CDR1 SNHLY and CDR2 FYNNEI. The CDR3 DNA is TGTGCCAGCAGGGTTACTAGCGGGAGGGACCTCGAGCAGTACTTC. Protein product: CASRVTSGRDLEQYF.